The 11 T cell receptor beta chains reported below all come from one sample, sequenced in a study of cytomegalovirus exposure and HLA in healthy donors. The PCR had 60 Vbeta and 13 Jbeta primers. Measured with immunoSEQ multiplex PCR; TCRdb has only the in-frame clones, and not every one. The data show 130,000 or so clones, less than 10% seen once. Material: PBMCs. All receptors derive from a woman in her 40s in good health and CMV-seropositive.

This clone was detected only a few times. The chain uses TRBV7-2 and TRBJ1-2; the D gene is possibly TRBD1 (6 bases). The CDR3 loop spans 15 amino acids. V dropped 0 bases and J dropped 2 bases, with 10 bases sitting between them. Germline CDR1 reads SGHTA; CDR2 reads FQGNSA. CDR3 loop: CASSLATGLNYGYTF. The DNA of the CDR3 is TGTGCCAGCAGCTTAGCCACAGGGCTCAACTATGGCTACACCTTC.

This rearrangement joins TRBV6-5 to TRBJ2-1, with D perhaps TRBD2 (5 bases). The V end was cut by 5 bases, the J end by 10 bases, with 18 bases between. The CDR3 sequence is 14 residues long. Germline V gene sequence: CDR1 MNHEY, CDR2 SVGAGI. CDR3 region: CASSPGSPRVEQFF. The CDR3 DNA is TGTGCCAGCAGTCCGGGATCCCCCCGGGTGGAGCAGTTCTTC.

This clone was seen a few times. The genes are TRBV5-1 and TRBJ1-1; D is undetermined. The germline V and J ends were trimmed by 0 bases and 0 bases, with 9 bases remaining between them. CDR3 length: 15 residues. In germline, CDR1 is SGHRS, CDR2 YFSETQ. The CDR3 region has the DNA TGCGCCAGCAGCTTGGACGGTTTAATGAACACTGAAGCTTTCTTT. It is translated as CASSLDGLMNTEAFF. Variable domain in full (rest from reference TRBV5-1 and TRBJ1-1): KAGVTQTPRYLIKTRGQQVTLSCSPISGHRSVSWYQQTPGQGLQFLFEYFSETQRNKGNFPGRFSGRQFSNSRSEMNVSTLELGDSALYLCASSLDGLMNTEAFFGQGTRLTVV.

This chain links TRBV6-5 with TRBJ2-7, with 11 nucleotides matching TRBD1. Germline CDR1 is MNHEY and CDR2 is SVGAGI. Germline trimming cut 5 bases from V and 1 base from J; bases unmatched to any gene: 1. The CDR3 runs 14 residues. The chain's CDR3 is CASSRDRGSYEQYF. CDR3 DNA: TGTGCCAGCAGTCGGGACAGGGGGTCCTACGAGCAGTACTTC.

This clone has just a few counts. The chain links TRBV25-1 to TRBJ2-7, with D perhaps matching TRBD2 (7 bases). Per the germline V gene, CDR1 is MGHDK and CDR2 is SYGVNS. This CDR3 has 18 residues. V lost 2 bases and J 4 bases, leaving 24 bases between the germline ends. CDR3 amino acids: CASSEGRGGRSKMYEQYF. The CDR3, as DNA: TGTGCCAGCAGTGAAGGTAGGGGGGGGCGATCTAAAATGTACGAGCAGTACTTC.

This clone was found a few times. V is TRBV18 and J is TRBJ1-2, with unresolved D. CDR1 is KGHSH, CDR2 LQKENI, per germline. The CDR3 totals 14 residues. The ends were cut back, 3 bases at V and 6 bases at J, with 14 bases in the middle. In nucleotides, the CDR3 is TGTGCCAGCTCACCGGCGGAAAAGAGGAATGGCTACACCTTC. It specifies CASSPAEKRNGYTF.

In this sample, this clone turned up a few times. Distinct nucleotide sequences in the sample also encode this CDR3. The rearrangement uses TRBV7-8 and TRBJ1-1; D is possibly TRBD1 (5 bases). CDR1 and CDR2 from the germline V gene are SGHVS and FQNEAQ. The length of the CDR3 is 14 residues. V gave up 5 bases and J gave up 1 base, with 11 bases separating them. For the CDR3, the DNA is TGTGCCAGCAGCCCGACAGAAAGGAACACTGAAGCTTTCTTT. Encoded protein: CASSPTERNTEAFF.

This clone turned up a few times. The CDR3 sequence is CAWSHEEWGYTF. As DNA, the CDR3 is TGTGCCTGGAGTCATGAAGAGTGGGGCTACACCTTC. The V gene is TRBV30, the J gene TRBJ1-2; D uncertain. This CDR3 has 12 residues. The ends were cut back, 2 bases at V and 8 bases at J, with 12 bases in the middle. Germline V gene data show CDR1 as GTSNPN and CDR2 as SVGIG (reference sequence).

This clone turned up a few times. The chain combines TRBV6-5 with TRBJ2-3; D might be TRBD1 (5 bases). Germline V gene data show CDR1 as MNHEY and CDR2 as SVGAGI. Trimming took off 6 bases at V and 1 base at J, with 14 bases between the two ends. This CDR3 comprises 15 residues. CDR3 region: CASSKNGAGTDTQYF. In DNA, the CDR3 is TGTGCCAGCAGCAAGAATGGGGCCGGCACAGATACGCAGTATTTT.

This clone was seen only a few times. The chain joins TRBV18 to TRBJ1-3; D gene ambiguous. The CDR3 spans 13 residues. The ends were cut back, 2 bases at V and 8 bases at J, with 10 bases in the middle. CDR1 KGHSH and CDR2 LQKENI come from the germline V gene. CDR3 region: CASSPERGDTIYF. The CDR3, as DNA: TGTGCCAGCTCACCAGAGCGCGGTGACACCATATATTTT.

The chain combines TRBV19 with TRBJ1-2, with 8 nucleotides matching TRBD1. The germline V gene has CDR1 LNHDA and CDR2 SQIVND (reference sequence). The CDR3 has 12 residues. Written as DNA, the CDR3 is TGTGGGGCGGCGGACAGGGCCTATGGCTACACCTTC. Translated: CGAADRAYGYTF.